This entry describes one T cell receptor beta chain. Antigen: not known. The authors ran a second PCR of about 6 to 11 cycles using a sample-barcoded 5' primer and a J-beta primer mix. TCRdb passed the 5' RACE reads through MiXCR, listing each CDR3 protein once. The top ten hold approximately 14% of the sample, which has 590,000 or so distinct CDR3 sequences, roughly 31% seen once. This record comes from a study of blood T cells in healthy people across ages. Regarding the study as a whole: Diversity of TCR beta per million T cells declined in a roughly linear way with age.

V gave up 5 bases and J gave up 11 bases; unmatched junction bases: 8. The CDR3 has 12 residues. CDR1 and CDR2 from the germline V gene are PRHDT and FYEKMQ (reference sequence). The TCR originated in a woman aged 80 or over in good health. The specimen sequenced was blood. The chain carries TRBV13 and TRBJ1-1, with 7 bases that match TRBD1. In DNA, the CDR3 is TGTGCCAGCAGCGCGCTAGGACAGGTGGCTTTCTTT. This gives the protein CASSALGQVAFF. The full variable domain, with the rest looked up from reference TRBV13 and TRBJ1-1, is AAGVIQSPRHLIKEKRETATLKCYPIPRHDTVYWYQQGPGQDPQFLISFYEKMQSDKGSIPDRFSAQQFSDYHSELNMSSLELGDSALYFCASSALGQVAFFGQGTRLTVV.